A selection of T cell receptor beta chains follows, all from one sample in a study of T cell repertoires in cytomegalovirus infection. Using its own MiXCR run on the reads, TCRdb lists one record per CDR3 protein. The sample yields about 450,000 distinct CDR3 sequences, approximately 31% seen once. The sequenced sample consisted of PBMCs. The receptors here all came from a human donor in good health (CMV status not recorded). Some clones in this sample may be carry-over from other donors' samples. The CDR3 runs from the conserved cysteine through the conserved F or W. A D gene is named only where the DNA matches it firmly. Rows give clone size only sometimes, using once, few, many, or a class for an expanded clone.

CDR3 DNA: TGTGCCAGCAGCTTAGACGTCCTGGAGGAGAAGAGCTATGGCTACACCTTC
CDR3 protein: CASSLDVLEEKSYGYTF
D gene: -
J gene: TRBJ1-2
clone size: many
CDR3 length: 17
V gene: TRBV7-8

CDR3 DNA: TGTGCCACCATAGACAGGAGGGACTCAGAGACCCAGTACTTC
CDR3 protein: CATIDRRDSETQYF
D gene: -
J gene: TRBJ2-5
clone size: -
CDR3 length: 14
V gene: TRBV19

CDR3 DNA: TGTGCCAGCAGCCGTAGTAAGGTCACAGATACGCAGTATTTT
CDR3 protein: CASSRSKVTDTQYF
D gene: -
J gene: TRBJ2-3
clone size: many
CDR3 length: 14
V gene: TRBV11-2

CDR3 DNA: TGTGCCAGCAGCCCTAAGGAAAGCTCCTACAATGAGCAGTTCTTC
CDR3 protein: CASSPKESSYNEQFF
D gene: -
J gene: TRBJ2-1
clone size: -
CDR3 length: 15
V gene: TRBV7-8

CDR3 DNA: TGCAGTGCTAGAGAAGGGGTCGGGATCACTGAAGCTTTCTTT
CDR3 protein: CSAREGVGITEAFF
D gene: -
J gene: TRBJ1-1
clone size: few
CDR3 length: 14
V gene: TRBV20-1

CDR3 DNA: TGTGCCAGCAGCTTGGGGGATAGCGGGTTAAGTGAGCAGTTCTTC
CDR3 protein: CASSLGDSGLSEQFF
D gene: TRBD2
J gene: TRBJ2-1
clone size: -
CDR3 length: 15
V gene: TRBV5-4

CDR3 DNA: TGTGCCAGCAGTTTACGGGCGGACAGGTCTTCATTCGGCACTGGAAACACCATATATTTT
CDR3 protein: CASSLRADRSSFGTGNTIYF
D gene: TRBD1
J gene: TRBJ1-3
clone size: few
CDR3 length: 20
V gene: TRBV12-3/TRBV12-4

CDR3 DNA: TGTGCCGTCTGGGGCGGAGCCGCCTACGAGCAGTACTTC
CDR3 protein: CAVWGGAAYEQYF
D gene: -
J gene: TRBJ2-7
clone size: few
CDR3 length: 13
V gene: TRBV10-3

CDR3 DNA: TGTTCCAGCAGCTCGTCGGACACGGGGGGCTACACCTTC
CDR3 protein: CSSSSSDTGGYTF
D gene: -
J gene: TRBJ1-2
clone size: -
CDR3 length: 13
V gene: TRBV11-2

CDR3 DNA: TGTGCCAGCAAAAGAGGGGGCAGCACTGAAGCTTTCTTT
CDR3 protein: CASKRGGSTEAFF
D gene: TRBD1
J gene: TRBJ1-1
clone size: -
CDR3 length: 13
V gene: TRBV2

CDR3 DNA: TGTGCCAGCTCACCTTTATTGGGACGGAACAATGAGCAGTTCTTC
CDR3 protein: CASSPLLGRNNEQFF
D gene: -
J gene: TRBJ2-1
clone size: -
CDR3 length: 15
V gene: TRBV18

CDR3 DNA: TGTGCCAGCAGTTATAAAGCGGGGGGTACCGGGGAGCTGTTTTTT
CDR3 protein: CASSYKAGGTGELFF
D gene: TRBD2
J gene: TRBJ2-2
clone size: -
CDR3 length: 15
V gene: TRBV12-3/TRBV12-4

CDR3 DNA: TGTGCCAGCAGCCCAAGGACAGTTCGAGATAATTCACCCCTCCACTTT
CDR3 protein: CASSPRTVRDNSPLHF
D gene: -
J gene: TRBJ1-6
clone size: many
CDR3 length: 16
V gene: TRBV7-2

CDR3 DNA: TGTGCCAGCAGCTGGGGTCGGGGCTCCGCGGGGGCCATCGAGCAGTACTTC
CDR3 protein: CASSWGRGSAGAIEQYF
D gene: -
J gene: TRBJ2-7
clone size: -
CDR3 length: 17
V gene: TRBV5-4

CDR3 DNA: TGTGCCAGCAGTGAACCCACCCAGGGTTGGGATTCACCCCTCCACTTT
CDR3 protein: CASSEPTQGWDSPLHF
D gene: -
J gene: TRBJ1-6
clone size: -
CDR3 length: 16
V gene: TRBV6-1

CDR3 DNA: TGTGCCAGCAGCTTCGGAGGTGGGGGAACTGAAGCTGTCTTT
CDR3 protein: CASSFGGGGTEAVF
D gene: -
J gene: TRBJ1-1
clone size: -
CDR3 length: 14
V gene: TRBV7-2